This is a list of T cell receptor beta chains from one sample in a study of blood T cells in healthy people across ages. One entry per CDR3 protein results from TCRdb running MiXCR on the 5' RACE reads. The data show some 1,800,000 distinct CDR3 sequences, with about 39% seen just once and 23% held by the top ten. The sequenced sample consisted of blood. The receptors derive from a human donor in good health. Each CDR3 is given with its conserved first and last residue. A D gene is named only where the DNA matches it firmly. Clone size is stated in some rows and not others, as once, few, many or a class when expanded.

TGTGCCAGCAGTTCACATCGGACAGGGTTGTTGGAGACCCAGTACTTC	CASSSHRTGLLETQYF	.	TRBV6-5	TRBJ2-5	TRBD1
TGCGCCAGCAGCGAAGGGACAGGGGGTAGCAATCAGCCCCAGCATTTT	CASSEGTGGSNQPQHF	.	TRBV5-1	TRBJ1-5	TRBD1
TGTGCCAGCAGCTCTACTCAGGGGGATTCACCCCTCCACTTT	CASSSTQGDSPLHF	few	TRBV7-2	TRBJ1-6	TRBD1
TGTGCCAGCAGCTTTACAGGGCGAGAGACCCAGTACTTC	CASSFTGRETQYF	.	TRBV7-9	TRBJ2-5	.
TGCGCCAGCAGCCAAGATACGGGGGTCCTCTACGAGCAGTACTTC	CASSQDTGVLYEQYF	few	TRBV4-3	TRBJ2-7	.
TGCGCCAGCAGCGTCAAGACTAGCGGGGGGGCGTGGGACGAGCAGTACTTC	CASSVKTSGGAWDEQYF	.	TRBV5-1	TRBJ2-7	TRBD2
TGTGCCAGCAGTGACGGCGCGGGGGGGTACAATGAGCAGTTCTTC	CASSDGAGGYNEQFF	few	TRBV2	TRBJ2-1	TRBD2
TGTGCCAGCAGTTTATTAGATCCGGGCCAGCCCCAGCATTTT	CASSLLDPGQPQHF	few	TRBV28	TRBJ1-5	.
TGTGCCAGCAGCGTCGGGGGGGGCTTACGGGAGCAGTTCTTC	CASSVGGGLREQFF	.	TRBV9	TRBJ2-1	TRBD2
TGTGCCAGCAGTTTAGTATGGGACAGACTTACCTACGAGCAGTACTTC	CASSLVWDRLTYEQYF	few	TRBV28	TRBJ2-7	TRBD1
TGTGCCAACAGTCCGACAGGGGAACGGGTTAATTTAAATCAGCCCCAGCATTTT	CANSPTGERVNLNQPQHF	.	TRBV28	TRBJ1-5	TRBD1
TGTGCCAGCAGCCCCCGAGCGACAGGGATGACAGATACGCAGTATTTT	CASSPRATGMTDTQYF	.	TRBV7-2	TRBJ2-3	TRBD1
TGTGCCAGCAGCTTACGGGACAGGGGATATGAGCAGTTCTTC	CASSLRDRGYEQFF	once	TRBV7-3	TRBJ2-1	TRBD1
TGTGCCATCGGCTCTGACGGATACTATGGCTACACCTTC	CAIGSDGYYGYTF	.	TRBV10-3	TRBJ1-2	.
TGTGCCAGCAGCTGGCGGGTATTAGAGGGCAATCAGCCCCAGCATTTT	CASSWRVLEGNQPQHF	.	TRBV7-8	TRBJ1-5	.
TGCAGTGCTCGGATTCTACAGGGGGGCGTCGAGCAGTACTTC	CSARILQGGVEQYF	.	TRBV20-1	TRBJ2-7	TRBD1
TGTGCCAGCAGCACCCATGCAGGGTACGAGCAGTACTTC	CASSTHAGYEQYF	few	TRBV9	TRBJ2-7	.